This entry describes one T cell receptor beta chain. The antigen is unknown. The treatment is: about 20 received Ad26.COV2.S at low or high dose, single or two shots; several received placebo; per-sample allocation not given. Collection of the samples took place on day 63 after the first injection of vaccine or placebo. This person who donated was an adult of 18-55 years in Boston. The record originates from a study of Ad26.COV2.S vaccination and SARS-CoV-2 variants. About the research overall: Once, or twice with 56 days between doses, Ad26.COV2.S was given intramuscularly.

The CDR3 spans 13 residues. The V end was cut by 1 base, the J end by 3 bases, with 8 bases between. The V gene's germline CDR1 is SGHTS and CDR2 YDEGEE. Study-level results: In vaccinated individuals, spike-specific CD8+ and CD4+ T cell responses reportedly displayed substantial breadth. Relative to placebo recipients, vaccine recipients exhibited elevated spike-specific TCR breadth.

Data came from immunoSEQ multiplex PCR; TCRdb stores just in-frame clones and leaves some out. The data contain about 680,000 clones, roughly nine tenths of them seen just once; the ten biggest clones take up over 1.3%. This chain joins TRBV5-8 and TRBJ2-7; possibly TRBD1 for D (5 bases). The TCR was taken from a person aged 18-60 years who received the Ad26.COV2.S COVID-19 vaccine or a placebo. Here the sequenced sample was peripheral blood, taken in a trial of Ad26.COV2.S vaccine versus placebo. In nucleotides, the CDR3 is TGTGCCAGCAGCTTGCGACAGAGCTACGAGCAGTACTTC. It is translated as CASSLRQSYEQYF.